The next 23 T cell receptor beta chains were all read from a single sample in a study of T cells after yellow fever vaccination. TCRdb itself ran the 5' RACE reads through MiXCR, one entry per CDR3 protein. The table records roughly 190,000 distinct CDR3 sequences, 9.5% to 12% of them present only once. The specimen was CD8+ T cells sorted from PBMCs, collected 15 days after the yellow fever booster vaccination. Receptors originate from a man aged 18 to 29 who received the YFV17D yellow fever vaccine.

This chain connects TRBV25-1 to TRBJ2-5; 7 bases fit TRBD1. Trimming removed 8 bases from V and 5 bases from J; junction bases left unmatched: 11. This CDR3 is 14 amino acids long. CDR1 is MGHDK and CDR2 is SYGVNS in the germline V gene. Here the CDR3 reads CASGLTGFGETQYF. CDR3 sequence (DNA): TGTGCCAGCGGCCTGACAGGGTTTGGCGAGACCCAGTACTTC. Complete variable domain (other parts from reference TRBV25-1 and TRBJ2-5): EADIYQTPRYLVIGTGKKITLECSQTMGHDKMYWYQQDPGMELHLIHYSYGVNSTEKGDLSSESTVSRIRTEHFPLTLESARPSHTSQYLCASGLTGFGETQYFGPGTRLLVL.

The chain couples TRBV12-3 or TRBV12-4 to TRBJ1-3; D gene uncertain. V was clipped by 4 bases and J by 4 bases, with 8 bases between them. The CDR3 is 13 amino acids. CDR3 bases: TGTGCCAGCAGTTCCACTCCAGGAAACACCATATATTTT. It encodes CASSSTPGNTIYF.

This chain connects TRBV3-1 to TRBJ2-5; D not certain. The length of the CDR3 is 15 residues. V was clipped by 0 bases and J by 5 bases, with 13 bases between them. CDR1 LGHDT and CDR2 YNNKEL come from the germline V gene (reference sequence). The CDR3 spells CASSQEPSTPETQYF. The CDR3 coding sequence is TGTGCCAGCAGCCAAGAGCCCTCGACTCCGGAGACCCAGTACTTC.

This clonotype appeared a few times. The rearrangement joins TRBV6-1 to TRBJ1-1; D is uncertain. There are 16 residues in the CDR3. Trimming cost V 6 bases and J 5 bases, with 22 bases left between them. Germline V lookup: CDR1 MNHNS, CDR2 SASEGT. The CDR3 coding sequence is TGTGCCAGCAGCTGGAAAACGGATTCACATAATACTGAAGCTTTCTTT. Residues: CASSWKTDSHNTEAFF.

This clonotype was found a few times. The J gene is TRBJ2-1, the V gene TRBV5-4; D remains unclear. Per the germline V gene, CDR1 is SGHNT and CDR2 is YYREEE (reference sequence). V shed 3 bases and J shed 9 bases, with 7 bases lying between them. The CDR3 is 11 amino acids. The DNA for the CDR3 is TGTGCCAGCAGCTGGGGATCTGAGCAGTTCTTC. This sequence encodes CASSWGSEQFF.

This clonotype was seen only a few times. V usage is TRBV6-2 or TRBV6-3 and J usage is TRBJ2-1, with D possibly TRBD2 on 6 matching bases. With 8 bases removed from V and 5 bases from J, the gap between germline ends came to 25 bases. This CDR3 has 17 residues. Germline lookup yields CDR1 MNHEY and CDR2 SVGEGT. The CDR3 protein is CASSHSGGAGDNNEQFF. For the CDR3, the DNA is TGTGCCAGCTCCCACTCTGGGGGAGCGGGCGACAACAATGAGCAGTTCTTC.

This clonotype has only a few counts. The rearrangement links TRBV30 to TRBJ2-2, with D unclear. V shed 0 bases and J shed 7 bases, with 6 bases lying between them. Germline values: CDR1 GTSNPN, CDR2 SVGIG (reference sequence). This CDR3 is built from 12 residues. Written as DNA, the CDR3 is TGTGCCTGGAGTGTACTGGGCGGGGAGCTGTTTTTT. Translation: CAWSVLGGELFF.

The count of this clonotype is one. This rearrangement joins TRBV24-1 to TRBJ2-5; TRBD2 is a possible D gene (5 bases). This CDR3 spans 14 amino acids. Trimming left V 4 bases short and J 0 bases short, with 8 bases between. The germline V gene has CDR1 KGHDR and CDR2 SFDVKD. The CDR3 DNA follows: TGTGCCACCAGTGAGTCCGGGGACCAAGAGACCCAGTACTTC. It encodes CATSESGDQETQYF.

This clonotype appeared a few times. The gene calls are TRBV25-1 and TRBJ1-2; TRBD1 is a possible D gene (6 bases). The CDR3 covers 15 residues. In germline, CDR1 is MGHDK, CDR2 SYGVNS. V was shortened by 5 bases and J by 8 bases, with 21 bases between the two germline ends. Here the CDR3 DNA reads TGTGCCAGCAGTTCTACTGAGACAGGTCGTAGAGGCTACACCTTC. Its translation: CASSSTETGRRGYTF.

J is TRBJ2-3 and V is TRBV7-3, with D unresolved. CDR1 is SGHTA and CDR2 is FQGTGA in the germline V gene. V lost 4 bases and J lost 2, with 10 bases in between. The length of the CDR3 is 14 residues. The CDR3 loop is CASSSYNNTDTQYF. CDR3 sequence (DNA): TGTGCCAGCAGCTCATACAATAACACAGATACGCAGTATTTT. Full variable domain (rest looked up from reference TRBV7-3 and TRBJ2-3): GAGVSQTPSNKVTEKGKYVELRCDPISGHTALYWYRQSLGQGPEFLIYFQGTGAADDSGLPNDRFFAVRPEGSVSTLKIQRTERGDSAVYLCASSSYNNTDTQYFGPGTRLTVL.

The DNA for the CDR3 is TGCAGTGCAAGACAGTTGAACACTGAAGCTTTCTTT. This encodes CSARQLNTEAFF. The chain has TRBV20-1 and TRBJ1-1; TRBD1 is a possible D gene (5 bases). Germline assignment: CDR1 DFQATT and CDR2 SNEGSKA (reference sequence). V lost 6 bases to trimming and J lost 0 bases, with 8 bases between them. This CDR3 is built from 12 residues.

This chain links TRBV9 with TRBJ2-3; 7 bases fit TRBD1. This CDR3 contains 15 residues. Per germline, CDR1 SGDLS and CDR2 YYNGEE. V was pared by 0 bases and J by 4 bases, with 5 bases of the junction left unmatched. CDR3 amino acids: CASSVEGAGADTQYF. CDR3 bases: TGTGCCAGCAGCGTAGAGGGGGCAGGAGCAGATACGCAGTATTTT.

CDR3 sequence reads: CASSRLGTPNTEAFF. CDR3 bases: TGTGCCAGTAGTCGTCTAGGGACACCGAACACTGAAGCTTTCTTT. This chain links TRBV19 with TRBJ1-1; a possible D gene is TRBD1 (6 bases). Germline assignment: CDR1 LNHDA and CDR2 SQIVND (reference sequence). The V end lost 5 bases, the J end lost 1 base, and 14 bases lay between the germline ends. The CDR3 contains 15 residues.

The chain has TRBV29-1 and TRBJ1-1; maybe TRBD1 (5 bases). The V end lost 6 bases, the J end lost 6 bases, and 20 bases lay between the germline ends. This CDR3 is built from 14 residues. CDR1 SQVTM and CDR2 ANQGSEA come from the germline V gene. The CDR3 coding sequence is TGCAGCGTGGGTACAACATTAGCGGGGCCTGAAGCTTTCTTT. It yields the protein CSVGTTLAGPEAFF.

The J gene is TRBJ1-1, the V gene TRBV4-3, with a possible D match to TRBD1 (6 bases). The CDR3 length is 15 residues. The V gene's germline CDR1 is LGHNA and CDR2 YSLEER. V was cut by 0 bases and J by 1 base, with 9 bases left in between. CDR3 region: CASSQDTGSNTEAFF. The CDR3 DNA reads TGCGCCAGCAGCCAAGACACAGGGTCGAACACTGAAGCTTTCTTT.

The rearrangement links TRBV6-2 or TRBV6-3 to TRBJ1-4; maybe TRBD1 (5 bases). CDR3 length equals 14 residues. Germline V CDR1 and CDR2: MNHEY, SVGEGT. The V end was cut by 2 bases, the J end by 8 bases, with 12 bases between. CDR3 in amino acids: CASSYPMWGEKLFF. The CDR3 coding sequence is TGTGCCAGCAGTTACCCTATGTGGGGCGAAAAACTGTTTTTT.

Only a few counts were recorded for this clonotype. CDR3 loop: CASSVARGDGGYTF. The CDR3 nucleotides are TGTGCCAGCAGCGTAGCCAGGGGTGACGGTGGCTACACCTTC. The chain carries TRBV9 and TRBJ1-2; D may be TRBD1 (6 bases). Trimming took 0 bases from V and 7 from J, leaving 13 bases between them. CDR1 is SGDLS, CDR2 YYNGEE, per germline. The CDR3 length is 14 residues.

This clonotype showed up just a few times. The chain combines TRBV10-3 with TRBJ2-7, with D tentatively TRBD2 (5 bases). V gave up 8 bases and J gave up 5 bases, with 10 bases separating them. This CDR3 region has 11 residues. The germline V gene encodes CDR1 ENHRY and CDR2 SYGVKD. CDR3 sequence reads: CAIGQEDEQYV. The DNA for the CDR3 is TGTGCCATCGGGCAGGAGGACGAGCAGTACGTC.

Remarks on this clonotype: One end of the junction fails to match germline, which may point to a read error. The chain recombines TRBV9 with TRBJ2-2; 8 bases agree with TRBD2. Germline CDR1 reads SGDLS; CDR2 reads YYNGEE. CDR3 length: 16 amino acids. CDR3 protein: CASTVGGGLPTGELFF. The CDR3 nucleotides read TGTGCCAGCACCGTAGGCGGGGGGCTTCCCACCGGGGAGCTGTTTTTT. The variable domain in full, with the rest retrieved from reference TRBV9 and TRBJ2-2, is DSGVTQTPKHLITATGQRVTLRCSPRSGDLSVYWYQQSLDQGLQFLIQYYNGEERAKGNILERFSAQQFPDLHSELNLSSLELGDSALYFCASTVGGGLPTGELFFGEGSRLTVL.

This clonotype was picked up a small number of times. The V gene is TRBV30, the J gene TRBJ2-7; D remains unclear. CDR1 GTSNPN and CDR2 SVGIG come from the germline V gene (reference sequence). This CDR3 region has 12 residues. Trimming cost V 2 bases and J 3 bases, with 8 bases left between them. CDR3 sequence reads: CAWSQKIYEQYF. The CDR3 DNA is TGTGCCTGGAGTCAAAAAATCTACGAGCAGTACTTC.

The chain couples TRBV29-1 to TRBJ1-1; D may be TRBD1 (5 bases). Germline CDR1 is SQVTM and CDR2 is ANQGSEA. The V end was cut by 6 bases, the J end by 6 bases, with 14 bases between. This CDR3 has 12 amino acids. DNA for the CDR3: TGCAGCGTCGATGGGGGGATACCTGAAGCTTTCTTT. Translated, it gives CSVDGGIPEAFF. Variable domain in full (rest from reference TRBV29-1 and TRBJ1-1): SAVISQKPSRDICQRGTSLTIQCQVDSQVTMMFWYRQQPGQSLTLIATANQGSEATYESGFVIDKFPISRPNLTFSTLTVSNMSPEDSSIYLCSVDGGIPEAFFGQGTRLTVV.

The chain uses TRBV11-2 and TRBJ1-5; perhaps TRBD1 as D (6 bases). Germline lookup yields CDR1 SGHAT and CDR2 FQNNGV. The CDR3 runs to 14 residues. Trimming removed 0 bases from V and 7 bases from J, with 10 bases in between. CDR3 loop: CASSLDGTNQPQHF. CDR3 nucleotides: TGTGCCAGCAGCTTAGATGGGACAAACCAGCCCCAGCATTTT.

The sample holds a few counts of this clonotype. V is TRBV10-3 and J is TRBJ2-3; a possible D gene is TRBD2 (5 bases). Looked up from germline, CDR1 is ENHRY and CDR2 is SYGVKD. The CDR3 sequence is 14 residues long. V lost 8 bases and J 0 bases, leaving 12 bases between the germline ends. The CDR3 reads CAISFRGSTDTQYF. In DNA, the CDR3 is TGTGCCATCTCTTTCCGGGGAAGCACAGATACGCAGTATTTT.